This T cell receptor beta chain was sequenced for a study of blood T cell repertoires in COVID-19. Here immunoSEQ multiplex PCR was the method, and the copy in TCRdb shows in-frame clones only, minus some. The profile shows fewer than 250,000 clones, about 80% of them singletons. Material: peripheral blood. The clonotype comes from a woman between 40 and 50 years old with active or convalescent COVID-19.

In DNA, the CDR3 is TGTGCCAGCAGGTGGACAGGGGCCACTGAAGCTTTCTTT. Encoded protein: CASRWTGATEAFF. V gene TRBV6-5 combines with J gene TRBJ1-1; TRBD1 aligns across 9 bases. J lost 4 bases, V lost 6 bases, and 3 bases had no gene match. The CDR3 is 13 amino acids. Germline assignment: CDR1 MNHEY and CDR2 SVGAGI.